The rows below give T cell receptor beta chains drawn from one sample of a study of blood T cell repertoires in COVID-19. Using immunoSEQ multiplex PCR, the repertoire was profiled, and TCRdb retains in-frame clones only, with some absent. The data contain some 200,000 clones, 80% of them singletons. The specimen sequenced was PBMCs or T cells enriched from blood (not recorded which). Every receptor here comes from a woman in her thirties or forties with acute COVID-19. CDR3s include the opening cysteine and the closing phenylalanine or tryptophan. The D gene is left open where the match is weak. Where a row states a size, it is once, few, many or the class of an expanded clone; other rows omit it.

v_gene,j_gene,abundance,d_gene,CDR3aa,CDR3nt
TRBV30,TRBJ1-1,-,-,CAWSVIKVLSGEAFF,TGTGCCTGGAGTGTAATAAAGGTCTTGAGCGGTGAAGCTTTCTTT
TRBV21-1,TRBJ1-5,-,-,CASSRFTSHYSNQPQHF,TGTGCCAGCAGCAGATTTACATCGCACTATAGCAATCAGCCCCAGCATTTT
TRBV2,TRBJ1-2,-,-,CASSGGVGYGYTF,TGTGCCAGCAGTGGGGGAGTAGGGTATGGCTACACCTTC
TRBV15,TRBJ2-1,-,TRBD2,CATSRRGTSGSEQFF,TGTGCCACCAGCAGACGCGGGACTAGCGGGTCCGAGCAGTTCTTC
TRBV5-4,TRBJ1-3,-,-,CASRHSSGNTIYF,TGTGCCAGCAGGCACAGCTCTGGAAACACCATATATTTT
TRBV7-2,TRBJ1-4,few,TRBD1,CASSLVPGQGGNEKLFF,TGTGCCAGCAGCTTAGTCCCAGGACAGGGGGGGAATGAAAAACTGTTTTTT
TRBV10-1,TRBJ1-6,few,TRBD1,CAGGQGKLGNSPLHF,TGCGCCGGGGGACAGGGTAAGCTCGGAAATTCACCCCTCCACTTT
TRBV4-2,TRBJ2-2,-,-,CASSPGWRDGDGELFF,TGTGCCAGCAGCCCCGGGTGGAGGGACGGGGACGGGGAGCTGTTTTTT
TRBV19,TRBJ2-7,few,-,CASSPGRGLGIDEQYF,TGTGCCAGTAGTCCCGGTCGGGGTCTAGGGATTGACGAGCAGTACTTC
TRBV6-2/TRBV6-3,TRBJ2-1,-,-,CASSSPRILPADNEQFF,TGTGCCAGCAGTTCCCCTCGAATTTTACCGGCGGACAATGAGCAGTTCTTC
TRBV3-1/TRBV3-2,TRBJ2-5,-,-,CASSPPRGGNQETQYF,TGTGCCAGCAGCCCCCCCAGGGGTGGAAATCAAGAGACCCAGTACTTC
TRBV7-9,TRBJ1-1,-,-,CASSSRGGLNTEAFF,TGTGCCAGCAGTTCCCGAGGGGGATTGAACACTGAAGCTTTCTTT
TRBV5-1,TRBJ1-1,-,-,CASSSTAMNTEAFF,TGCGCCAGCAGCTCCACAGCCATGAACACTGAAGCTTTCTTT
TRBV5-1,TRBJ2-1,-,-,CASSLNGGHEQFF,TGCGCCAGCAGCCTTAACGGTGGTCATGAGCAGTTCTTC
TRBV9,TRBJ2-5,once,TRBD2,CASSFPGLAGGLETQYF,TGTGCCAGCAGCTTTCCAGGACTAGCGGGGGGCTTGGAGACCCAGTACTTC
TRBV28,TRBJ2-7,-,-,CASSLLGREEYEQYF,TGTGCCAGCAGTTTACTAGGCAGGGAGGAATACGAGCAGTACTTC
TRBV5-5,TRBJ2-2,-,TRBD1,CASSLVGTGGASTGELFF,TGTGCCAGCAGCTTGGTCGGGACAGGGGGCGCGAGCACCGGGGAGCTGTTTTTT
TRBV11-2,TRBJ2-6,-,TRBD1,CASSLESGGNGANVLTF,TGTGCCAGCAGCTTAGAGTCAGGGGGAAACGGGGCCAACGTCCTGACTTTC
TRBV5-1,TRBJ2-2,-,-,CASSLGAGTGELFF,TGCGCCAGCAGCTTAGGTGCAGGGACCGGGGAGCTGTTTTTT
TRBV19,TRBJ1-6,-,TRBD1,CASSPEGQATYNSPLHF,TGTGCCAGTAGTCCAGAGGGACAGGCGACGTATAATTCACCCCTCCACTTT
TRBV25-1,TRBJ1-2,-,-,CASSEYFARGPYGYTF,TGTGCCAGCAGTGAATATTTCGCCAGGGGCCCTTATGGCTACACCTTC
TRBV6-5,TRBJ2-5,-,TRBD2,CASSLTSGGAETQYF,TGTGCCAGCAGTTTGACTAGCGGGGGGGCAGAGACCCAGTACTTC
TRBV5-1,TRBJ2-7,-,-,CASTQGQPYEQYF,TGCGCCAGCACCCAAGGACAGCCCTACGAGCAGTACTTC
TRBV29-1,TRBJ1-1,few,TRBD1,CSVVKTGKTTEAFF,TGCAGCGTTGTAAAGACAGGGAAAACCACTGAAGCTTTCTTT
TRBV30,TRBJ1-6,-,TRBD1,CAWSGQVLNSPLHF,TGTGCCTGGAGCGGACAGGTCTTGAATTCACCCCTCCACTTT
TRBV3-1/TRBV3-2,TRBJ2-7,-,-,CASSQVSKGDYEQYF,TGTGCCAGCAGCCAAGTGTCCAAGGGGGACTACGAGCAGTACTTC
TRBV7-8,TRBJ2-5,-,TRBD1,CASSSRTGLETQYF,TGTGCCAGCAGCTCCCGGACAGGTTTGGAGACCCAGTACTTC
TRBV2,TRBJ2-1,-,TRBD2,CASSESSGSYNEQFF,TGTGCCAGCAGCGAGTCTAGCGGGTCTTACAATGAGCAGTTCTTC
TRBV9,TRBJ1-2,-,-,CASSVGGGKNYGYTF,TGTGCCAGCAGCGTAGGAGGGGGTAAGAACTATGGCTACACCTTC
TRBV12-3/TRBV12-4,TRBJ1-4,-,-,CASTEGNGKLFF,TGTGCCAGCACGGAGGGAAATGGAAAACTGTTTTTT
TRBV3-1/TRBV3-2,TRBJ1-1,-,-,CASSHGYTEAFF,TGTGCCAGCAGCCACGGTTACACTGAAGCTTTCTTT
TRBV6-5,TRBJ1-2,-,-,CASSYSSGNGYTF,TGTGCCAGCAGTTACTCGAGCGGAAATGGCTACACCTTC
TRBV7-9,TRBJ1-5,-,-,CASSLAELGIQPQHF,TGTGCCAGCAGCTTAGCGGAGCTTGGAATACAGCCCCAGCATTTT
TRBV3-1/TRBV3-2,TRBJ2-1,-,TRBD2,CASSPGLAGGPYNEQFF,TGTGCCAGCAGCCCAGGACTAGCGGGGGGCCCCTACAATGAGCAGTTCTTC
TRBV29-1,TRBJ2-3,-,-,CSVDEAVGDTQYF,TGCAGCGTTGATGAGGCAGTTGGAGATACGCAGTATTTT
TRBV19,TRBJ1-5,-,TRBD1,CASSPSGDRVNF,TGTGCCAGTAGTCCCAGTGGGGACAGGGTAAATTTT
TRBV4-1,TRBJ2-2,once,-,CASSQDGLNTGELFF,TGCGCCAGCAGCCAAGACGGACTAAACACCGGGGAGCTGTTTTTT
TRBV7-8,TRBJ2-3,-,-,CASTFGGFDTQYF,TGTGCCAGCACATTTGGGGGGTTCGATACGCAGTATTTT
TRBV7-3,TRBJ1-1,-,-,CASREGLNTEAFF,TGTGCCAGCAGGGAGGGGTTGAACACTGAAGCTTTCTTT
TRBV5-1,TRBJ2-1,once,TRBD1,CASSLASRGTGYNEQFF,TGCGCCAGCAGCTTGGCGTCTAGGGGGACAGGTTACAATGAGCAGTTCTTC
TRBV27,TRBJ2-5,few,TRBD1,CASSPSGQPRETQYF,TGTGCCAGCAGTCCCTCGGGACAGCCCAGGGAGACCCAGTACTTC
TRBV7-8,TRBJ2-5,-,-,CASQPDQGKQETQYF,TGTGCCAGCCAACCTGATCAGGGGAAACAAGAGACCCAGTACTTC
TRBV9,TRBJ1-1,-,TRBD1,CASSVDEGWDRVCRNTEAFF,TGTGCCAGCAGCGTAGATGAGGGGTGGGACAGGGTTTGCAGAAACACTGAAGCTTTCTTT
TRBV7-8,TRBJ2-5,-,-,CASSTGFQETQYF,TGTGCCAGCTCAACGGGGTTCCAAGAGACCCAGTACTTC
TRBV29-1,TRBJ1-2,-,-,CSVEDSGRKTGYTF,TGCAGCGTTGAAGATAGCGGCAGAAAAACCGGCTACACCTTC
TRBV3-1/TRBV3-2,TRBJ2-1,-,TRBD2,CASSGKLAGGLDNEQFF,TGTGCCAGCAGCGGTAAACTAGCGGGGGGCCTAGACAATGAGCAGTTCTTC
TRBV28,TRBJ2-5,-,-,CASSSPGSYQETQYF,TGTGCCAGCAGTTCCCCGGGGTCTTACCAAGAGACCCAGTACTTC
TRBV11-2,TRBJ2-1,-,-,CASSLIQRLSSYNEQFF,TGTGCCAGCAGCTTAATCCAGCGATTGAGCTCCTACAATGAGCAGTTCTTC
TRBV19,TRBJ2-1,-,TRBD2,CASTDGTSEYNEQFF,TGTGCCAGTACTGACGGGACTAGCGAGTACAATGAGCAGTTCTTC
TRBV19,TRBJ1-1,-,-,CASSIESPNRAKTFF,TGTGCCAGTAGTATAGAAAGCCCAAACAGGGCGAAAACTTTCTTT
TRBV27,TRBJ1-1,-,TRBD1,CASSHTDRAGTEAFF,TGTGCCAGCAGTCACACGGACAGGGCGGGTACTGAAGCTTTCTTT